What follows describes a single TCR beta chain. Germline CDR1 reads LGHDT; CDR2 reads YNNKEL (reference sequence). V was pared by 3 bases and J by 9 bases, with 13 bases of the junction left unmatched. The CDR3 totals 15 residues. Staff drew 8 to 10 milliliters of peripheral blood from each donor. Sample-barcoded 5' priming and a J-beta primer mix drove a second PCR of about 6 to 12 cycles. TCRdb re-analysed the 5' RACE reads in MiXCR, keeping a single row per CDR3 protein. The table shows around 1.5 million distinct CDR3 sequences, with 42% occurring only once. This entry comes from a study of blood T cells in healthy people across ages.

The rearrangement joins TRBV3-1 to TRBJ2-5, with TRBD2 matching 7 bases. The origin of this receptor is a woman aged 18-29 years in good health. Sequenced: blood. CDR3 amino acids: CASSQAGVASEAQYF. The DNA for the CDR3 is TGTGCCAGCAGCCAGGCGGGAGTTGCGTCGGAGGCCCAGTACTTC.